The next 18 T cell receptor beta chains were all read from a single sample in a study of T cells in localized non-small cell lung cancer. Some clones are missing from TCRdb's copy, which holds only in-frame ones; the method was immunoSEQ multiplex PCR. The sample holds roughly 16,000 clones, approximately 84% seen once. The input for sequencing was peripheral blood, taken before any cancer treatment. These receptors all stem from a male donor at least 60 years old with stage I lung adenocarcinoma.

The rearrangement joins TRBV14 to TRBJ2-7; possible D gene TRBD2, 6 bases. CDR3 length equals 16 residues. The germline CDR1 and CDR2 sequences are SGHDN and FVKESK. Trimming took 1 base from V and 3 from J, leaving 16 bases between them. The CDR3 DNA reads TGTGCCAGCAGCCAAGCCCGAGCGGGTTTTAGCTACGAGCAGTACTTC. Translated: CASSQARAGFSYEQYF.

The chain carries TRBV7-9 and TRBJ1-4, with D maybe TRBD1 (6 bases). CDR1 and CDR2 (germline): SEHNR, FQNEAQ (reference sequence). The V gene lost 6 bases and the J gene lost 2 bases, with 16 bases spanning the gap. There are 16 residues in the CDR3. The CDR3 sequence is CASSFPGEGTNEKLFF. CDR3 bases: TGTGCCAGCAGTTTCCCAGGGGAAGGGACTAATGAAAAACTGTTTTTT.

The gene calls are TRBV28 and TRBJ2-1; D possibly corresponds to TRBD2 (6 bases). The V and J ends lost 10 bases and 4 bases respectively, with 17 bases between them. Germline values: CDR1 MDHEN, CDR2 SYDVKM. The CDR3 covers 14 residues. CDR3 protein: CATLKGGTYNEQFF. The DNA for the CDR3 is TGTGCCACCCTAAAGGGCGGGACTTACAATGAGCAGTTCTTC.

This clone was seen more than once but under ten times. J is TRBJ1-3 and V is TRBV4-3; D gene uncertain. Trimming left V 1 base short and J 1 base short, with 5 bases between. Germline CDR1 is LGHNA and CDR2 is YSLEER. The CDR3 contains 14 residues. The CDR3 DNA reads TGCGCCAGCAGCCAAGGTGCTTCTGGAAACACCATATATTTT. Translating it yields CASSQGASGNTIYF.

This rearrangement joins TRBV4-3 to TRBJ1-2; 7 bases are a match to TRBD1. The CDR3 has 14 amino acids. Germline values: CDR1 LGHNA, CDR2 YSLEER. J gave up 4 bases and V 4 bases, and 6 bases lay outside the gene matches. CDR3 sequence reads: CASSPGAGGYGYTF. The CDR3 region has the DNA TGCGCCAGCAGCCCCGGCGCAGGGGGCTATGGCTACACCTTC.

This chain uses TRBV19 with TRBJ1-4; D is unresolved. The V and J ends lost 5 bases and 7 bases respectively, with 14 bases between them. The CDR3 runs to 14 residues. CDR1 is LNHDA, CDR2 SQIVND, per germline (reference sequence). CDR3 in amino acids: CASSGRELAEKLFF. The DNA for the CDR3 is TGTGCCAGTAGTGGAAGAGAGTTGGCTGAAAAACTGTTTTTT.

The V call is TRBV7-2, the J call TRBJ2-3; D uncertain. Germline values: CDR1 SGHTA, CDR2 FQGNSA. Between the trimmed V and J ends, which lost 4 bases and 4 bases, there was a span of 9 bases. This CDR3 contains 13 residues. As DNA, the CDR3 is TGTGCCAGCAGCTCCCGTGCTGCAGATACGCAGTATTTT. This encodes CASSSRAADTQYF.

This clone was observed a handful of times. This chain connects TRBV11-2 to TRBJ1-6; D remains ambiguous. Trimming took 3 bases from V and 8 from J, leaving 11 bases between them. The CDR3 spans 14 residues. The V gene's germline CDR1 is SGHAT and CDR2 FQNNGV. In DNA form, the CDR3 reads TGTGCCAGCAGCTTCAAGGGCGGGGATTCACCCCTCCACTTT. This translates into CASSFKGGDSPLHF.

The chain recombines TRBV11-3 with TRBJ1-1, with TRBD1 identical over 7 bases. After removal of 5 bases from V and 0 bases from J, the junction contained 6 bases not matched to a gene. This CDR3 spans 15 amino acids. Germline V CDR1 and CDR2: SGHNT, YENEEA. The CDR3 loop reads CASSRYRGMNTEAFF. DNA for the CDR3: TGTGCCAGCAGCCGGTACAGGGGCATGAACACTGAAGCTTTCTTT.

The chain combines TRBV13 with TRBJ1-2; the match to TRBD1 covers 11 bases. The V gene end was trimmed by 4 bases and the J gene end by 6 bases; junction bases not matched to a gene: 4. The CDR3 is made up of 14 amino acids. Germline assignment: CDR1 PRHDT and CDR2 FYEKMQ (reference sequence). The CDR3 is CASSYWTGGDGYTF. CDR3 bases: TGTGCCAGCAGCTATTGGACAGGGGGCGATGGCTACACCTTC.

The chain links TRBV4-1 to TRBJ1-5; D is uncertain. Trimming took 3 bases from V and 0 from J, leaving 15 bases between them. The CDR3 has 17 residues. Germline-derived CDR1 and CDR2 are MGHRA and YSYEKL. The DNA of the CDR3 is TGCGCCAGCAGCCAGAGTGGAGGATATTATAGCAATCAGCCCCAGCATTTT. Encoded protein: CASSQSGGYYSNQPQHF.

Concerning this clone: The same CDR3 is also encoded by other DNA sequences in this sample. The V gene is TRBV7-2, the J gene TRBJ2-3, with D unclear. Germline V CDR1 and CDR2: SGHTA, FQGNSA. This CDR3 is built from 13 residues. Trimming took off 5 bases at V and 5 bases at J, with 11 bases between the two ends. CDR3 nucleotide sequence: TGTGCCAGCAGCCCACGGCGAGTAGATACGCAGTATTTT. This encodes CASSPRRVDTQYF.

The gene calls are TRBV7-2 and TRBJ2-2; D may be TRBD1 or TRBD2 (5 bases each). The CDR3 has 15 residues. CDR1 and CDR2 (germline): SGHTA, FQGNSA. With 5 bases removed from V and 4 bases from J, the gap between germline ends came to 14 bases. The CDR3 loop is CASSGTRDGTGELFF. The DNA of the CDR3 is TGTGCCAGCAGCGGGACCCGGGACGGCACCGGGGAGCTGTTTTTT.

The chain couples TRBV4-1 to TRBJ1-4; D gene ambiguous. Trimming left V 4 bases short and J 8 bases short, with 11 bases between. The length of the CDR3 is 13 residues. Per germline, CDR1 MGHRA and CDR2 YSYEKL. The CDR3 bases are TGCGCCAGCAGCCTCACGGGAGGAGAAAAACTGTTTTTT. Translated, it gives CASSLTGGEKLFF.

The CDR3 protein is CASARSGGVVDGYTF. DNA for the CDR3: TGTGCCAGCGCCAGGTCAGGGGGCGTCGTGGATGGCTACACCTTC. The gene calls are TRBV9 and TRBJ1-2; TRBD1 matches at 8 bases. Germline V gene lookup returns CDR1 SGDLS and CDR2 YYNGEE. After removal of 7 bases from V and 6 bases from J, the junction contained 14 bases not matched to a gene. The CDR3 contains 15 residues.

This chain uses TRBV11-1 with TRBJ2-1, with D maybe TRBD2 (5 bases). The CDR3 is 16 residues long. With 1 base removed from V and 4 bases from J, the gap between germline ends came to 14 bases. Looked up from germline, CDR1 is SGHAT and CDR2 is FQDESV (reference sequence). The CDR3 DNA sequence: TGTGCCAGCAGCTTAGTTTCAGGAGGCGGTTACAATGAGCAGTTCTTC. As protein: CASSLVSGGGYNEQFF.

The V and J genes are TRBV20-1 and TRBJ2-7; a weak D match, TRBD2 (5 bases). The V and J ends lost 3 bases and 6 bases respectively, with 6 bases between them. Looked up from germline, CDR1 is DFQATT and CDR2 is SNEGSKA (reference sequence). This CDR3 region has 10 residues. CDR3 sequence: CSARGVEQYF. The CDR3 DNA reads TGCAGTGCTAGGGGAGTCGAGCAGTACTTC.

This sequence joins TRBV6-5 and TRBJ1-5; D is unclear. The germline V gene encodes CDR1 MNHEY and CDR2 SVGAGI. The CDR3 length is 13 residues. With 0 bases removed from V and 7 bases from J, the gap between germline ends came to 7 bases. The CDR3 region is CASSYSEEQPQHF. DNA of the CDR3: TGTGCCAGCAGTTACTCAGAAGAACAGCCCCAGCATTTT.